The 24 T cell receptor beta chains listed next were all sequenced from one sample in a study of T cell clones after liver transplantation. Here immunoSEQ multiplex PCR was the method, and the copy in TCRdb shows in-frame clones only, minus some. Here the sample spans around 78,000 clones, around four fifths being singletons. The sequencing used CD4+ T cells from blood, collected at the 22-month timepoint. Source of these receptors: a human patient who received a liver transplant. The graft donor may account for some of the T cells.

The genes are TRBV7-2 and TRBJ2-7; D gene unclear. This CDR3 is built from 16 residues. The germline V gene has CDR1 SGHTA and CDR2 FQGNSA. The V end lost 3 bases, the J end lost 0 bases, and 15 bases lay between the germline ends. This CDR3 is CASSFRAALSSYEQYF. The CDR3 bases are TGTGCCAGCAGCTTCAGAGCAGCCTTGAGCTCCTACGAGCAGTACTTC.

In this sample, this clone turned up once. The chain carries TRBV7-8 and TRBJ1-1; perhaps TRBD1 as D (5 bases). With 1 base removed from V and 7 bases from J, the gap between germline ends came to 13 bases. The CDR3 has 14 residues. Germline V gene data show CDR1 as SGHVS and CDR2 as FQNEAQ. CDR3 amino acids: CASSLGRQGGEAFF. The CDR3 nucleotides are TGTGCCAGCAGCTTAGGTCGGCAGGGAGGTGAAGCTTTCTTT.

V gene TRBV27 combines with J gene TRBJ1-4; maybe TRBD1 (6 bases). Germline V gene lookup returns CDR1 MNHEY and CDR2 SMNVEV (reference sequence). V was pared by 2 bases and J by 7 bases, with 11 bases between. The CDR3 length is 14 residues. In nucleotides, the CDR3 is TGTGCCAGCAGTTTACAGGGGAAGAGTGAAAAACTGTTTTTT. Translating it yields CASSLQGKSEKLFF.

This chain connects TRBV18 to TRBJ1-1, with TRBD1 identical over 7 bases. The germline V gene encodes CDR1 KGHSH and CDR2 LQKENI. The V segment lost 5 bases and the J segment 2 bases; nucleotides outside the gene matches: 11. The length of the CDR3 is 16 residues. Here the CDR3 reads CASSETRGAINTEAFF. The DNA of the CDR3 is TGTGCCAGCTCAGAGACCAGGGGGGCGATAAACACTGAAGCTTTCTTT. The complete variable domain, with remaining parts taken from reference TRBV18 and TRBJ1-1, reads NAGVMQNPRHLVRRRGQEARLRCSPMKGHSHVYWYRQLPEEGLKFMVYLQKENIIDESGMPKERFSAEFPKEGPSILRIQQVVRGDSAAYFCASSETRGAINTEAFFGQGTRLTVV.

This CDR3 reads CASTHKSQGGEQFF. In nucleotides, the CDR3 is TGTGCCAGCACCCACAAATCTCAGGGCGGTGAGCAGTTCTTC. This chain connects TRBV5-4 to TRBJ2-1; possible D gene TRBD1, 5 bases. Deletions cut 6 bases from V and 9 bases from J, with 19 bases between. CDR1 is SGHNT and CDR2 is YYREEE in the germline V gene (reference sequence). The CDR3 has 14 amino acids.

A word on this clone: The same CDR3 also results from other DNA sequences found in this sample. This sequence joins TRBV11-2 and TRBJ2-7; D tentatively reads TRBD1 or TRBD2 (6 bases each). Germline CDR1 is SGHAT and CDR2 is FQNNGV. The ends were cut back, 0 bases at V and 7 bases at J, with 10 bases in the middle. The CDR3 contains 13 residues. The CDR3 region is CASSLEGAGEQYF. The CDR3, as DNA: TGTGCCAGCAGCTTAGAGGGGGCGGGAGAGCAGTACTTC.

The rearrangement uses TRBV9 and TRBJ2-1; 8 bases fit TRBD1. The CDR3 has 14 residues. V was clipped by 4 bases and J by 8 bases; unmatched bases: 8. Per germline, CDR1 SGDLS and CDR2 YYNGEE. DNA for the CDR3: TGTGCCAGCAGCTTAGGGGACAGGTGGGATGAGCAGTTCTTC. This gives the protein CASSLGDRWDEQFF. Supplemented by reference TRBV9 and TRBJ2-1, the full variable domain reads DSGVTQTPKHLITATGQRVTLRCSPRSGDLSVYWYQQSLDQGLQFLIQYYNGEERAKGNILERFSAQQFPDLHSELNLSSLELGDSALYFCASSLGDRWDEQFFGPGTRLTVL.

The CDR3 nucleotides are TGTGCCAGCAGGTCGCAGGGGAGTGGGCAGCCCCAGCATTTT. Its protein product is CASRSQGSGQPQHF. The V and J genes are TRBV28 and TRBJ1-5; TRBD1 is a possible D gene (6 bases). The CDR3 has 14 residues. V was trimmed by 6 bases and J by 7 bases, leaving 16 bases between them. Germline V gene sequence: CDR1 MDHEN, CDR2 SYDVKM. The variable domain in full, completed from reference TRBV28 and TRBJ1-5, reads DVKVTQSSRYLVKRTGEKVFLECVQDMDHENMFWYRQDPGLGLRLIYFSYDVKMKEKGDIPEGYSVSREKKERFSLILESASTNQTSMYLCASRSQGSGQPQHFGDGTRLSIL.

Turning to this clone: Germline is not matched at one junction end, which may reflect a read error. V gene TRBV5-6 combines with J gene TRBJ1-2; TRBD1 might be the D (5 bases). The germline V gene has CDR1 SGHDT and CDR2 YYEEEE. This CDR3 is built from 15 residues. The CDR3 bases are TGTGCCAGCAGTTTGGGAGGGGCGCGGGACTATGGCTACACCTTC. Translation gives CASSLGGARDYGYTF. The entire variable domain, with the rest obtained from reference TRBV5-6 and TRBJ1-2, is as follows: DAGVTQSPTHLIKTRGQQVTLRCSPKSGHDTVSWYQQALGQGPQFIFQYYEEEERQRGNFPDRFSGHQFPNYSSELNVNALLLGDSALYLCASSLGGARDYGYTFGSGTRLTVV.

V and J are TRBV9 and TRBJ1-6; TRBD1 matches at 7 bases. The CDR3 is made up of 12 amino acids. V dropped 6 bases and J dropped 9; count of bases not matched to a gene: 3. The germline V gene encodes CDR1 SGDLS and CDR2 YYNGEE. CDR3 region: CASTQGTSPLHF. In DNA form, the CDR3 reads TGTGCCAGCACACAGGGGACTTCACCCCTCCACTTT.

This sequence joins TRBV6-1 and TRBJ2-5, with 7 bases that match TRBD1. The V gene's germline CDR1 is MNHNS and CDR2 SASEGT. V gave up 6 bases and J gave up 4 bases; unmatched junction bases: 5. The CDR3 totals 13 residues. The CDR3 nucleotides are TGTGCCAGCAGGACAGGGACGGCAGAGACCCAGTACTTC. Translated, it gives CASRTGTAETQYF.

Concerning this clone itself: The sample has other DNA sequences that encode this CDR3 too. The J gene is TRBJ2-3, the V gene TRBV28; the match to TRBD2 covers 8 bases. The CDR3 has 14 residues. After removal of 6 bases from V and 1 base from J, the junction contained 3 bases not matched to a gene. The germline CDR1 and CDR2 sequences are MDHEN and SYDVKM. The CDR3 is CASRRAGGTDTQYF. CDR3 nucleotide sequence: TGTGCCAGCAGGCGAGCGGGAGGCACAGATACGCAGTATTTT.

The chain recombines TRBV13 with TRBJ2-5; 7 bases match TRBD2. The CDR3 extends over 13 amino acids. Trimming at V came to 7 bases and at J to 5 bases, leaving 7 bases not matched to a gene. Germline lookup yields CDR1 PRHDT and CDR2 FYEKMQ (reference sequence). The CDR3 DNA sequence: TGTGCCAGCACGTATGACGGGAGGGAGACCCAGTACTTC. Its translation is CASTYDGRETQYF.

This rearrangement joins TRBV6-1 to TRBJ1-5; D might be TRBD1 (5 bases). CDR3 size: 15 residues. Per the germline V gene, CDR1 is MNHNS and CDR2 is SASEGT. Trimming removed 7 bases from V and 2 bases from J, with 15 bases in between. CDR3 nucleotides: TGTGCCAGCAATCTCGGGGCGGGAGGCAATCAGCCCCAGCATTTT. This translates into CASNLGAGGNQPQHF.

The V call is TRBV7-2, the J call TRBJ1-5; tentatively, D is TRBD1 (5 bases). V shed 4 bases and J shed 4 bases, with 8 bases lying between them. Germline V gene data show CDR1 as SGHTA and CDR2 as FQGNSA. The CDR3 spans 13 residues. The CDR3: CASSSGLNQPQHF. CDR3 coding DNA: TGTGCCAGCAGCTCGGGGCTTAATCAGCCCCAGCATTTT.

The J gene is TRBJ2-7, the V gene TRBV29-1, with a weak D call TRBD1 (6 bases). The CDR3 has 13 residues. CDR1 and CDR2 (germline): SQVTM, ANQGSEA. The V end lost 6 bases, the J end lost 3 bases, and 15 bases lay between the germline ends. In DNA form, the CDR3 reads TGCAGCGTGGTGAGACAGGAAAGCTACGAGCAGTACTTC. It specifies CSVVRQESYEQYF.

The rearrangement joins TRBV5-4 to TRBJ1-2, with D perhaps TRBD1 (5 bases). Looked up from germline, CDR1 is SGHNT and CDR2 is YYREEE (reference sequence). Trimming took off 4 bases at V and 4 bases at J, with 17 bases between the two ends. This CDR3 has 15 residues. The CDR3 DNA is TGTGCCAGCAGCCCCGGGGACGCCGGGGCCTATGGCTACACCTTC. This codes for CASSPGDAGAYGYTF.

This chain connects TRBV11-2 to TRBJ1-5; 10 bases are a match to TRBD1. J was trimmed by 6 bases and V by 0 bases; bases with no gene match: 2. CDR3 length: 15 amino acids. Germline-derived CDR1 and CDR2 are SGHAT and FQNNGV. The DNA of the CDR3 is TGTGCCAGCAGCTTAGATGGGACAGGGGTTCAGCCCCAGCATTTT. Protein: CASSLDGTGVQPQHF.

The chain couples TRBV4-1 to TRBJ2-3; 7 bases match TRBD2. The V gene's germline CDR1 is MGHRA and CDR2 YSYEKL. The CDR3 spans 17 residues. V lost 0 bases to trimming and J lost 3 bases; unmatched junction nucleotides: 9. The CDR3 DNA follows: TGCGCCAGCAGCCAAGATAGGAGGGAGCGGGGTACAGATACGCAGTATTTT. Its protein product is CASSQDRRERGTDTQYF.

The V call is TRBV5-1, the J call TRBJ1-4, with D possibly TRBD1 on 5 matching bases. The CDR3 is made up of 14 amino acids. V lost 4 bases and J lost 4, with 11 bases in between. The germline V gene encodes CDR1 SGHRS and CDR2 YFSETQ. CDR3 sequence reads: CASSLGTVNEKLFF. CDR3 in DNA: TGCGCCAGCAGCCTGGGGACTGTTAATGAAAAACTGTTTTTT. Looking up the rest from reference TRBV5-1 and TRBJ1-4 gives the full variable domain: KAGVTQTPRYLIKTRGQQVTLSCSPISGHRSVSWYQQTPGQGLQFLFEYFSETQRNKGNFPGRFSGRQFSNSRSEMNVSTLELGDSALYLCASSLGTVNEKLFFGSGTQLSVL.

CDR3 residues: CASRPRAVDTEAFF. CDR3 bases: TGTGCCAGCAGGCCGCGGGCGGTCGACACTGAAGCTTTCTTT. V gene TRBV5-6 combines with J gene TRBJ1-1, with unresolved D. V lost 5 bases, J lost 3 bases, and 14 bases lay in between. CDR1 is SGHDT and CDR2 is YYEEEE in the germline V gene. This CDR3 region has 14 residues.

The chain links TRBV29-1 to TRBJ2-7; TRBD1 aligns across 10 bases. The germline V gene encodes CDR1 SQVTM and CDR2 ANQGSEA. V shed 3 bases and J 4 bases; nucleotides not matched to a gene: 3. The CDR3 sequence is 13 residues long. The CDR3 sequence: CSVEGQGMYEQYF. CDR3 nucleotides: TGCAGCGTTGAGGGACAGGGGATGTACGAGCAGTACTTC.

The chain is built from TRBV7-9 and TRBJ2-1, with 11 nucleotides matching TRBD2. The CDR3 covers 15 residues. The trim removed 5 bases at V and 6 bases at J, leaving 6 bases unmatched. Per germline, CDR1 SEHNR and CDR2 FQNEAQ (reference sequence). The CDR3 DNA reads as TGTGCCAGCAGCCGTCGAGGACTAGCGGGCAATGAGCAGTTCTTC. Residues: CASSRRGLAGNEQFF.

The J gene is TRBJ2-3, the V gene TRBV4-2; D might be TRBD2 (6 bases). Deletions cut 3 bases from V and 1 base from J, with 11 bases between. The CDR3 totals 15 residues. Germline V lookup: CDR1 LGHNA, CDR2 YNFKEQ. This CDR3 is CASSHPSAGTDTQYF. The DNA for the CDR3 is TGTGCCAGCAGCCACCCTAGCGCGGGCACAGATACGCAGTATTTT.